These 8 T cell receptor beta chains originate from one sample sequenced in a study of T cell clonotyping in hematopoietic cell transplantation. Data came from immunoSEQ multiplex PCR; TCRdb stores just in-frame clones and leaves some out. The data hold about 1,100 clones, with approximately 96% observed a single time. Sequencing used PBMCs, obtained 30 days after allogeneic stem cell transplant. These receptors came from a male patient under 35 who had an allogeneic stem cell transplant from a related donor, so the T cells may come from the graft donor. Some clones in this sample may be carry-over from other donors' samples.

The CDR3 bases are TGTGCCAGCAGCTTATTGGGGGCCGGGAGCACTGAAGCTTTCTTT. Translating it yields CASSLLGAGSTEAFF. This sequence joins TRBV7-9 and TRBJ1-1; D perhaps matches TRBD1 (6 bases). The V gene lost 2 bases and the J gene lost 4 bases, with 14 bases spanning the gap. CDR3 size: 15 residues. The germline gives CDR1 SEHNR, CDR2 FQNEAQ (reference sequence).

The genes are TRBV30 and TRBJ2-7; D is possibly TRBD1 (6 bases). The CDR3 spans 11 residues. Trimming cost V 2 bases and J 13 bases, with 15 bases left between them. Germline lookup yields CDR1 GTSNPN and CDR2 SVGIG (reference sequence). The CDR3 DNA is TGTGCCTGGAGTTTGGACAGTGTTCTCTACTTC. Its translation: CAWSLDSVLYF.

This chain's CDR3 is CASSDGGGGIAYEQYV. The CDR3 DNA reads TGTGCCAGCAGTGACGGGGGAGGGGGTATAGCCTACGAGCAGTACGTC. V gene TRBV6-1 combines with J gene TRBJ2-7; TRBD2 might be the D (7 bases). This CDR3 contains 16 residues. CDR1 is MNHNS, CDR2 SASEGT, per germline. Deletions cut 3 bases from V and 2 bases from J, with 17 bases between.

CDR3 amino acids: CARSFGQSPRGLFF. In DNA, the CDR3 is TGTGCCAGAAGCTTCGGACAGAGCCCTAGGGGGCTGTTTTTT. The chain links TRBV5-3 to TRBJ2-2; possible D gene TRBD1, 6 bases. TRBV5-3 is flagged as an ORF with uncertain function. V was clipped by 2 bases and J by 13 bases, with 18 bases between them. The length of the CDR3 is 14 residues.

This rearrangement joins TRBV6-5 to TRBJ2-7; 10 nucleotides align to TRBD1. Unmatched junction bases numbered 5, after V lost 6 bases and J lost 0 bases. CDR1 is MNHEY, CDR2 SVGAGI, per germline. The CDR3 runs 15 residues. In DNA form, the CDR3 reads TGTGCCAGCAGGACCGGGACAGGGGTCTCCTACGAGCAGTACGTC. Its translation is CASRTGTGVSYEQYV.

V usage is TRBV7-2 and J usage is TRBJ2-7; D could derive from TRBD1 or TRBD2 (5 bases each). The length of the CDR3 is 15 residues. Between the trimmed V and J ends, which lost 4 bases and 4 bases, there was a span of 17 bases. Germline CDR1 is SGHTA and CDR2 is FQGNSA. CDR3: CASSSNPGPLYEQYF. The CDR3 DNA is TGTGCCAGCAGCTCCAATCCGGGACCCTTGTACGAGCAGTACTTC.

The CDR3 coding sequence is TGCGCCAGCAGCGCCGGGAGGGAGGCTGAAGCTTTCTTT. Translation gives CASSAGREAEAFF. This sequence joins TRBV5-1 and TRBJ1-1; D is unclear. Trimming took 4 bases from V and 6 from J, leaving 13 bases between them. CDR1 is SGHRS, CDR2 YFSETQ, per germline. The CDR3 totals 13 residues.

J is TRBJ2-7 and V is TRBV4-3; 7 bases are a match to TRBD2. The length of the CDR3 is 18 residues. From germline, CDR1 is LGHNA and CDR2 YSLEER. The V segment lost 3 bases and the J segment 3 bases; nucleotides outside the gene matches: 17. The CDR3 here is CASSHEPLGGASGYEQYF. The CDR3 DNA reads as TGCGCCAGCAGCCACGAGCCACTCGGCGGGGCTAGCGGCTACGAGCAGTACTTC.